Following are 9 T cell receptor beta chains from one sample sequenced in a study of Tregs in tolerant kidney transplant recipients (dated by TCRdb to the late 2010s). This specimen's time point label, per the study, means: blood sample drawn before combined kidney and bone marrow transplant. Receptor amplification or capture employed the immunoSEQ multiplex PCR assay. TCRdb obtained this table from immuneACCESS and retained in-frame rearrangements with V and J assigned. These tables miss some clones; where compared with another copy, unresolved V genes account for less than half of the shortfall, and the remainder is unexplained. This sample holds tens of thousands of clones; approximately 90% were observed only once. In total, the top ten clones hold about 0.36% of the sample. Sequencing used Tregs from blood, obtained before the transplant. The receptor set was obtained from a human donor who received a combined kidney and bone marrow transplant.

The chain links TRBV30 to TRBJ1-5, with D tentatively TRBD1 (6 bases). The ends were cut back, 2 bases at V and 5 bases at J, with 10 bases in the middle. The CDR3 runs to 13 residues. CDR1 GTSNPN and CDR2 SVGIG come from the germline V gene (reference sequence). The CDR3 coding sequence is TGTGCCTGGAGTTCACAGGGTGATCAGCCCCAGCATTTT. Translated, it gives CAWSSQGDQPQHF.

The chain recombines TRBV19 with TRBJ1-2; D is uncertain. The CDR3 consists of 15 residues. Germline loops: CDR1 LNHDA, CDR2 SQIVND (reference sequence). Between the trimmed V and J ends, which lost 0 bases and 6 bases, there was a span of 14 bases. CDR3 protein: CASSIETPGAHGYTF. The CDR3 DNA is TGTGCCAGTAGTATAGAAACACCAGGAGCCCATGGCTACACCTTC.

The V call is TRBV5-6, the J call TRBJ2-2, with 12 bases identical to TRBD1. In germline, CDR1 is SGHDT, CDR2 YYEEEE. This CDR3 is 14 amino acids long. The junction had 5 bases not matched to a gene; V was cut back by 3 bases and J by 11 bases. CDR3 amino acids: CASSSGQGAYELFF. In DNA form, the CDR3 reads TGTGCCAGCAGCTCGGGACAGGGGGCCTATGAGCTGTTTTTT.

This clone was found a few times. CDR3 nucleotides: TGTGCCAGCTCACTGGGACTAGCAGATACGCAGTATTTT. The encoded protein is CASSLGLADTQYF. The chain joins TRBV18 to TRBJ2-3; 8 bases fit TRBD2. V trimming: 4 bases; J trimming: 4 bases; junction bases outside the gene matches: 1. The CDR3 runs to 13 residues. Germline V gene lookup returns CDR1 KGHSH and CDR2 LQKENI.

This clone was counted once. The rearrangement joins TRBV21-1 to TRBJ2-5; the DNA was not used to check the table's D call, TRBD1. TRBV21-1 is flagged as a pseudogene. This CDR3 has 17 amino acids. CDR3 residues: CASSRDREGGGKETQYF. Here the CDR3 DNA reads TGTGCCAGCAGCAGGGACAGGGAGGGGGGTGGTAAAGAGACCCAGTACTTC.

CDR3 region: CASSLNAGDQETQYF. DNA for the CDR3: TGTGCCAGCAGCTTAAACGCAGGGGACCAAGAGACCCAGTACTTC. The chain couples TRBV11-2 to TRBJ2-5; a possible D gene is TRBD1 (6 bases). The CDR3 totals 15 residues. Trimming took off 2 bases at V and 0 bases at J, with 10 bases between the two ends. CDR1 and CDR2 (germline): SGHAT, FQNNGV.

The chain joins TRBV27 to TRBJ1-1; tentatively, D is TRBD1 (5 bases). CDR3 length equals 13 residues. V was clipped by 1 base and J by 6 bases, with 9 bases between them. Germline V gene data show CDR1 as MNHEY and CDR2 as SMNVEV (reference sequence). The CDR3 DNA sequence: TGTGCCAGCAGTTTATACCCAGGGTCTGAAGCTTTCTTT. Translated: CASSLYPGSEAFF.

The chain carries TRBV2 and TRBJ2-7, with a tentative D call TRBD2 (6 bases). V dropped 0 bases and J dropped 12 bases, with 9 bases sitting between them. Germline lookup yields CDR1 SNHLY and CDR2 FYNNEI. The CDR3 has 11 residues. CDR3 nucleotides: TGTGCCAGCAGTGAAGCGACGGGAGCGTACTTC. This gives the protein CASSEATGAYF.

The J gene is TRBJ2-7, the V gene TRBV28, with unresolved D. This CDR3 spans 14 amino acids. Germline V gene lookup returns CDR1 MDHEN and CDR2 SYDVKM. Trimming shortened V by 4 bases and J by 2 bases, and 12 bases separated the two germline ends. The CDR3 sequence: CASSSTVGTYEQYF. The CDR3 nucleotides read TGTGCCAGCAGTTCAACCGTCGGAACCTACGAGCAGTACTTC.